The 7 T cell receptor beta chains below were found in one sample sequenced in a study of T cell changes during pregnancy in multiple sclerosis. Assay used: immunoSEQ multiplex PCR; TCRdb lists only in-frame clones, some missing. The sample shows over 60,000 clones, roughly nine tenths of them seen only once. Sequenced material: CD4+ T cells from peripheral blood mononuclear cells, taken in the third trimester of pregnancy. The receptor set was obtained from a female donor in good health, enrolled as a control in a pregnancy study.

V gene TRBV14 combines with J gene TRBJ1-2, with 9 bases fitting TRBD1. CDR3 size: 12 residues. V shed 4 bases, J shed 8 bases, and the junction held 2 bases outside the gene matches. The V gene's germline CDR1 is SGHDN and CDR2 FVKESK. Here the CDR3 DNA reads TGTGCCAGCAGCCGGGACAGGGCGGGCTACACCTTC. Protein sequence: CASSRDRAGYTF.

The chain couples TRBV6-1 to TRBJ1-6; D not certain. Trimming pared 4 bases from V and 0 bases from J, leaving 10 bases between. CDR1 is MNHNS and CDR2 is SASEGT in the germline V gene. CDR3 length: 16 residues. The CDR3 protein is CASSVSRSSYNSPLHF. For the CDR3, the DNA is TGTGCCAGCAGTGTTTCGAGGAGCTCCTATAATTCACCCCTCCACTTT.

The chain has TRBV6-6 and TRBJ2-1; TRBD1 matches at 11 bases. The CDR3 is 14 amino acids. CDR1 MNHNY and CDR2 SVGAGI come from the germline V gene (reference sequence). Trimming removed 6 bases from V and 8 bases from J; junction bases left unmatched: 6. The CDR3 DNA reads as TGTGCCAGCAGGGGGAGGGACAGGGGGTATGAGCAGTTCTTC. Translation: CASRGRDRGYEQFF.

This chain uses TRBV5-1 with TRBJ2-5; D possibly corresponds to TRBD1 (6 bases). Germline V lookup: CDR1 SGHRS, CDR2 YFSETQ. This CDR3 is 14 amino acids long. Trimming removed 6 bases at V and 1 base at J, with 13 bases between. CDR3 nucleotide sequence: TGCGCCAGCACCCTGGACAGCCCCCAAGAGACCCAGTACTTC. Protein sequence: CASTLDSPQETQYF.

V gene TRBV7-3 combines with J gene TRBJ2-5; D may be TRBD1 (6 bases). Germline V gives CDR1 SGHTA, CDR2 FQGTGA. V lost 5 bases and J 2 bases, leaving 12 bases between the germline ends. This CDR3 region has 14 residues. DNA of the CDR3: TGTGCCAGCAGCCGAACTGGACAGCAAGAGACCCAGTACTTC. Its protein product is CASSRTGQQETQYF.

The gene calls are TRBV4-3 and TRBJ2-7; TRBD1 aligns across 9 bases. Germline CDR1 reads LGHNA; CDR2 reads YSLEER. Trimming at V came to 4 bases and at J to 5 bases, leaving 9 bases not matched to a gene. The CDR3 is made up of 15 amino acids. The DNA of the CDR3 is TGCGCCAGCAGCCGCGGGACAGGGTTATTAGACGAGCAGTACTTC. It translates to CASSRGTGLLDEQYF.

The genes are TRBV11-2 and TRBJ2-5, with 8 bases matching TRBD1. CDR1 and CDR2 from the germline V gene are SGHAT and FQNNGV. V gave up 5 bases and J gave up 4 bases; unmatched junction bases: 6. The length of the CDR3 is 14 residues. The CDR3 is CASSATQGGETQYF. CDR3 DNA sequence: TGTGCCAGCAGCGCGACACAGGGGGGAGAGACCCAGTACTTC. The whole variable domain, filled in from reference TRBV11-2 and TRBJ2-5, reads EAGVAQSPRYKIIEKRQSVAFWCNPISGHATLYWYQQILGQGPKLLIQFQNNGVVDDSQLPKDRFSAERLKGVDSTLKIQPAKLEDSAVYLCASSATQGGETQYFGPGTRLLVL.